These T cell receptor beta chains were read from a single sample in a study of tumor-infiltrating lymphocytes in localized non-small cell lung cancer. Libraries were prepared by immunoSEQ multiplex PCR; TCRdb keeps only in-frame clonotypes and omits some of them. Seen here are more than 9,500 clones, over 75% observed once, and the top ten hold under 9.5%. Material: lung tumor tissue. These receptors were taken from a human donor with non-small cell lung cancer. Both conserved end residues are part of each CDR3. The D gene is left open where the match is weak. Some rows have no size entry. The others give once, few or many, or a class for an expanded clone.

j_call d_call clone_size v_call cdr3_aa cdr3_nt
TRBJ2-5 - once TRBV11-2 CASSFRSHYKETQYF TGTGCCAGCAGCTTTAGGAGTCATTATAAAGAGACCCAGTACTTC
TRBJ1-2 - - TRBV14 CASTKDEIQLGYGYTF TGTGCCAGCACCAAAGACGAAATCCAACTGGGCTATGGCTACACCTTC
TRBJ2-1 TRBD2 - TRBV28 CASSLYPSGGRNEQFF TGTGCCAGCAGTTTATACCCTAGCGGGGGGAGGAATGAGCAGTTCTTC
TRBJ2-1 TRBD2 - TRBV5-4 CASSWVAGAGYNEQFF TGTGCCAGCAGCTGGGTAGCGGGAGCGGGGTACAATGAGCAGTTCTTC
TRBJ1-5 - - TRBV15 CATSRDEGGRQPQHF TGTGCCACCAGCAGAGATGAGGGGGGGAGACAGCCCCAGCATTTT
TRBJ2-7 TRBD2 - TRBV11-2 CASSVQVPGLAGGPSEQYF TGTGCCAGCAGCGTACAGGTCCCGGGACTAGCGGGAGGGCCGAGCGAGCAGTACTTC
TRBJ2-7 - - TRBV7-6 CASSLGTLSYEQYF TGTGCCAGCAGCTTAGGTACCCTCTCCTACGAGCAGTACTTC
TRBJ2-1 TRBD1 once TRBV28 CASSHPGTGTYNEQFF TGTGCCAGCAGCCATCCCGGGACAGGTACCTACAATGAGCAGTTCTTC
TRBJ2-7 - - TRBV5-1 CASSLGVKRDNEQYF TGCGCCAGCAGCTTAGGGGTGAAGCGGGACAACGAGCAGTACTTC
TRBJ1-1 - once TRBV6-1 CASSETRGNEAFF TGTGCCAGCAGTGAAACCCGGGGCAATGAAGCTTTCTTT
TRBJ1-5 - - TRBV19 CASTPAGALQPQHF TGTGCCAGTACCCCCGCCGGGGCATTACAGCCCCAGCATTTT
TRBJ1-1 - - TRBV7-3 CASSPQPSTGEAFF TGTGCCAGCAGCCCACAACCTTCTACAGGGGAAGCTTTCTTT
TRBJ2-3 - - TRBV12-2 CASRWDRSKHTQYF TGTGCAAGTCGCTGGGACAGGAGTAAACATACGCAGTATTTT
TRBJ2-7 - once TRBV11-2 CASSLGLGDEQYF TGTGCCAGCAGCTTAGGGCTGGGGGACGAGCAGTACTTC
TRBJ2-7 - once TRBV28 CASTKRIGLQSYEQYF TGTGCCAGCACCAAAAGAATTGGACTCCAATCCTACGAGCAGTACTTC
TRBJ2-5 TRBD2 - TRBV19 CASSILAGPTETQYF TGTGCCAGTAGTATATTAGCGGGGCCCACGGAGACCCAGTACTTC
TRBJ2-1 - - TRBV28 CASSPRVGSYNEQFF TGTGCCAGCAGCCCTAGAGTGGGGTCCTACAATGAGCAGTTCTTC
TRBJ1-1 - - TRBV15 CATSRVKMNTEAFF TGTGCCACCAGCAGAGTCAAGATGAACACTGAAGCTTTCTTT
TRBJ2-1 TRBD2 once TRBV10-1 CASSRNSGSGDNEQFF TGCGCCAGCAGTAGGAATAGCGGGAGCGGAGACAATGAGCAGTTCTTC
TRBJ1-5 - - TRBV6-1 CASTGGAAQPQHF TGTGCCAGCACCGGCGGGGCAGCTCAGCCCCAGCATTTT
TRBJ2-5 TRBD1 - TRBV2 CASNIPGQGQRETQYF TGTGCCAGCAACATTCCGGGACAGGGTCAAAGGGAGACCCAGTACTTC
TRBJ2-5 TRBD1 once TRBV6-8 CASRRDVQGRETQYF TGTGCCAGCAGGCGTGACGTACAGGGGAGAGAGACCCAGTACTTC
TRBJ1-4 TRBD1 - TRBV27 CASSLRGWNEKLFF TGTGCCAGCAGTCTCAGGGGGTGGAATGAAAAACTGTTTTTT
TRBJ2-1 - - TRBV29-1 CSRPPTRPVYNEQFF TGCAGCAGGCCCCCTACGAGGCCCGTCTACAATGAGCAGTTCTTC
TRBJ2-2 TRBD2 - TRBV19 CASSFGGRANTGELFF TGTGCCAGTAGTTTTGGCGGGAGGGCGAACACCGGGGAGCTGTTTTTT
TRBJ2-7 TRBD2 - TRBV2 CASRPGLAGGSTGEQYF TGTGCCAGCAGGCCGGGACTAGCGGGAGGGAGCACTGGGGAGCAGTACTTC
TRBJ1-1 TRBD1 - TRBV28 CASSLGTAMNTEAFF TGTGCCAGCAGTTTAGGGACAGCAATGAACACTGAAGCTTTCTTT
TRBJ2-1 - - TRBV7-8 CASSLRGLQQFF TGTGCCAGCAGCCTAAGAGGTCTCCAGCAGTTCTTC
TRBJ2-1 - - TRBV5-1 CASSLEYPSGVRHEQFF TGCGCCAGCAGCTTGGAGTACCCCTCGGGGGTGAGACATGAGCAGTTCTTC
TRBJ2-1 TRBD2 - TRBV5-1 CASSLGLAGSYNEQFF TGCGCCAGCAGCTTGGGTCTAGCGGGATCCTACAATGAGCAGTTCTTC
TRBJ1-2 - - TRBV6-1 CASSETENYGYTF TGTGCCAGCAGTGAAACAGAAAACTATGGCTACACCTTC
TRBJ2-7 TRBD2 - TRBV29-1 CSVASGYYEQYF TGCAGCGTGGCTAGCGGGTACTACGAGCAGTACTTC
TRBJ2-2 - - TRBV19 CATDTPGTGELFF TGTGCCACCGACACTCCTGGCACCGGGGAGCTGTTTTTT
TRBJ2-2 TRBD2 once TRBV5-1 CASSLPSGTGELFF TGCGCCAGCAGCTTACCTAGCGGGACCGGGGAGCTGTTTTTT
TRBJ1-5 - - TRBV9 CASSVGTDNQPQHF TGTGCCAGCAGCGTAGGGACGGACAATCAGCCCCAGCATTTT
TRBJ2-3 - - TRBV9 CASSVVRRDTQYF TGTGCCAGCAGCGTAGTCCGGCGGGATACGCAGTATTTT
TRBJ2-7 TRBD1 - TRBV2 CASRDRGYEQYF TGTGCCAGCCGGGACAGGGGTTACGAGCAGTACTTC
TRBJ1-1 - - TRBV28 CASRGKTGLIEAFF TGTGCCAGCAGGGGAAAAACAGGGTTGATAGAAGCTTTCTTT
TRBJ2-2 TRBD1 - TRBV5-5 CASSLEDRGSAGELFF TGTGCCAGCAGCTTGGAAGACAGGGGGTCGGCCGGGGAGCTGTTTTTT
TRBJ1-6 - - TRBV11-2 CASSLLEGLGYNSPLHF TGTGCCAGCAGCTTATTAGAGGGCTTGGGCTATAATTCACCCCTCCACTTT
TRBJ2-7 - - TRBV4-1 CASSQDRVGRSSSYEQYF TGCGCCAGCAGCCAAGATAGAGTGGGCAGGTCGAGCTCCTACGAGCAGTACTTC
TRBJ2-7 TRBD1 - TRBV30 CAWNEQGYEQYF TGTGCCTGGAACGAACAGGGGTACGAGCAGTACTTC
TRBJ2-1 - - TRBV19 CASRLTISHNEQFF TGTGCCAGTAGGCTAACTATCTCTCACAATGAGCAGTTCTTC
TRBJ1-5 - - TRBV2 CASSERGGNQPQHF TGTGCCAGCAGTGAGAGGGGGGGCAATCAGCCCCAGCATTTT
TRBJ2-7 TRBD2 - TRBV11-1 CASSLARVAGAYEQYF TGTGCCAGCAGCTTAGCGAGAGTAGCGGGAGCCTACGAGCAGTACTTC
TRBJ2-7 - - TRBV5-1 CASSLGRDYEQYF TGCGCCAGCAGCCTGGGACGGGACTACGAGCAGTACTTC
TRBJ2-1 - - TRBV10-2 CASRSAVNEQFF TGCGCCAGCCGGAGTGCTGTAAATGAGCAGTTCTTC
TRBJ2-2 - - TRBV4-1 CASSQVTGSGVGELFF TGCGCCAGCAGCCAAGTGACGGGCAGTGGGGTCGGGGAGCTGTTTTTT
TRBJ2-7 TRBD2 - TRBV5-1 CASSLASILAGVSYEQYF TGCGCCAGCAGCTTGGCCTCCATACTAGCGGGAGTCTCCTACGAGCAGTACTTC
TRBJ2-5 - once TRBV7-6 CASSMTEETQYF TGTGCCAGCTCCATGACAGAGGAGACCCAGTACTTC
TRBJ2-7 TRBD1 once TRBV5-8 CASSLLVGQGSYEQYF TGTGCCAGCAGCTTACTTGTTGGACAGGGCTCCTACGAGCAGTACTTC
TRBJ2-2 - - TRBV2 CASRSQITGELFF TGTGCCAGCAGGTCCCAAATCACCGGGGAGCTGTTTTTT
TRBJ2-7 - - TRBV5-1 CASSASETARFYEQYF TGCGCCAGCAGCGCATCAGAGACAGCCAGATTCTACGAGCAGTACTTC